This is a list of T cell receptor beta chains from one sample in a study of blood T cell repertoires in COVID-19. Libraries were prepared by immunoSEQ multiplex PCR; TCRdb keeps only in-frame clonotypes and omits some of them. Of 210,000 or so clones detected, 87% appear once; the ten largest clones hold about 2%. Sequencing was done on a sample of peripheral blood. Receptor source: a man aged 35-49 years with active or convalescent COVID-19. Both conserved end residues are part of each CDR3. The D gene is left open where the match is weak. Not all rows give a size; the values are once, few, many and, for expanded clones, a class.

V gene	clone size	J gene	D gene	CDR3 protein	CDR3 DNA
TRBV28	-	TRBJ2-1	TRBD1	CASSLVGQGLNEQFF	TGTGCCAGCAGTTTAGTAGGACAGGGCTTAAATGAGCAGTTCTTC
TRBV19	-	TRBJ2-7	TRBD1	CASSNRGRYEQYF	TGTGCCAGTAGTAACAGGGGACGTTACGAGCAGTACTTC
TRBV9	once	TRBJ2-2	TRBD2	CASSLHGTSVMGAGELFF	TGTGCCAGCAGCCTCCACGGGACTAGCGTTATGGGGGCCGGGGAGCTGTTTTTT
TRBV28	-	TRBJ2-2	-	CASSPLRMYGTGELFF	TGTGCCAGCAGTCCACTGAGGATGTATGGCACCGGGGAGCTGTTTTTT
TRBV7-2	-	TRBJ1-1	-	CASSSDRSTEAFF	TGTGCCAGCAGCTCTGACAGGAGCACTGAAGCTTTCTTT
TRBV6-1	-	TRBJ2-5	TRBD1	CASSEAQQGFVWETQYF	TGTGCCAGCAGTGAAGCTCAACAGGGGTTCGTATGGGAGACCCAGTACTTC
TRBV27	-	TRBJ2-7	-	CASSWQANYEQYF	TGTGCCAGCTCGTGGCAGGCCAACTACGAGCAGTACTTC
TRBV19	-	TRBJ2-1	-	CASSTSGSAYNEQFF	TGTGCCAGTAGTACCAGCGGCAGCGCCTACAATGAGCAGTTCTTC
TRBV10-2	-	TRBJ2-1	TRBD2	CASSDGTSGKDEQFF	TGCGCCAGCAGTGATGGAACTAGCGGGAAGGATGAGCAGTTCTTC
TRBV2	-	TRBJ1-6	-	CASSEAHQVLDSPLHF	TGTGCCAGCAGTGAAGCGCATCAGGTCTTGGATTCACCCCTCCACTTT
TRBV28	-	TRBJ1-1	TRBD1	CASSSAGTGGTEAFF	TGTGCCAGCAGTTCCGCCGGGACAGGGGGCACTGAAGCTTTCTTT
TRBV5-1	-	TRBJ1-3	TRBD1	CASSSGTGTGNTIYF	TGCGCCAGCAGCTCCGGGACAGGGACCGGAAACACCATATATTTT